Listed here is a single T cell receptor beta chain. The antigen is not known. The sample belongs to a study of long-term antiretroviral therapy in people with HIV. Study results and caveats: In samples taken after ART, diversity increased but remained below transplant donor control levels. Compared with controls, HIV repertoires showed narrower CDR3 length ranges. Clones showing expansion before ART dominated the repertoire at all time points.

Running of the v3.0 immunoSEQ assay took place at survey level. Sequencing was directed toward about 40,000-55,000 T-cell genomes in each sample. TCRdb's copy holds only in-frame clones and misses some; the assay was immunoSEQ multiplex PCR. The sample has 15,000 or so clones; about 82% are singletons. The specimen was unsorted PBMCs, collected 1.8 years before starting antiretroviral therapy. The TCR originated in a woman in her thirties or forties with HIV.

The CDR3 loop is CASSLRDTDYEQYF. CDR3 DNA sequence: TGTGCCAGCAGCTTGAGGGACACAGACTACGAGCAGTACTTC. The chain uses TRBV5-4 and TRBJ2-7; possibly TRBD1 for D (6 bases). The V end lost 1 base, the J end lost 3 bases, and 11 bases lay between the germline ends. From germline, CDR1 is SGHNT and CDR2 YYREEE (reference sequence). The CDR3 consists of 14 residues. Together with reference TRBV5-4 and TRBJ2-7, the CDR3 gives the full variable domain: ETGVTQSPTHLIKTRGQQVTLRCSSQSGHNTVSWYQQALGQGPQFIFQYYREEENGRGNFPPRFSGLQFPNYSSELNVNALELDDSALYLCASSLRDTDYEQYFGPGTRLTVT.